This entry is about one T cell receptor beta chain. Which antigen it targets is not known. The record has no base qualities; no much larger clone is one base away. This sample was included in a study of T cell repertoires in cytomegalovirus infection (dated by TCRdb to between 2018 and 2020). Regarding the study in general: The peptide stimulations were aimed at well-studied HLA-B-restricted epitopes as well as recently identified HLA-C-restricted CMV epitopes, whose presentation resists viral immunomodulation. The HLA type of each donor mattered for the analysis, because public TCR beta signatures pointed to carriage of CMV infection along with the matching HLA type. Study-wide conclusions, independent of this receptor: In both this cohort and an independent cohort of several hundred donors, the cumulative frequency of public TCR beta family members distinguished carriers of CMV infection plus the relevant HLA type. The ex vivo response was dominated by HLA-C-restricted CMV-specific TCR beta clonotypes, and the single most frequent clonotype in two of eight donors was supplied by these HLA-C-restricted clonotypes.

V lost 5 bases and J lost 5 bases; the stretch between them is 13 bases long. CDR3 length: 14 amino acids, cysteine to phenylalanine. CDR3 DNA only is kept here, 42 bases in frame from base 1. From the germline V gene, CDR1 is SGHTA and CDR2 is FQGNSA. This specimen's treatment or condition label, per the study, means: in vitro stimulation with specific CMV peptide epitopes to enrich CMV-specific T cells. Instrument used: Illumina HiSeq 1500. TCRdb handled the public reads itself, with Q25 trimming in fastp and clone calling in MiXCR, and kept productive beta chains. Here each entry gathers all rows of one CDR3 protein and keeps the most common genes and DNA. The sample profile shows roughly 340,000 distinct CDR3 sequences; just under 30% of them were found once. The ten top clones hold roughly 20% of the sample.

The sequenced sample was cultured PBMCs, obtained from culture after CMV antigen stimulation. This chain is built from TRBV7-2 and TRBJ1-5, and perhaps TRBD1 as D gene, on 5 matching bases. The receptor's source is a human donor in good health (CMV status not recorded). Some clones in this sample may be carry-over from other donors' samples. The DNA sequence is TGTGCCAGCAGCCCTGCAGGGAGTTATCAGCCCCAGCATTTT. Its coded protein is CASSPAGSYQPQHF.